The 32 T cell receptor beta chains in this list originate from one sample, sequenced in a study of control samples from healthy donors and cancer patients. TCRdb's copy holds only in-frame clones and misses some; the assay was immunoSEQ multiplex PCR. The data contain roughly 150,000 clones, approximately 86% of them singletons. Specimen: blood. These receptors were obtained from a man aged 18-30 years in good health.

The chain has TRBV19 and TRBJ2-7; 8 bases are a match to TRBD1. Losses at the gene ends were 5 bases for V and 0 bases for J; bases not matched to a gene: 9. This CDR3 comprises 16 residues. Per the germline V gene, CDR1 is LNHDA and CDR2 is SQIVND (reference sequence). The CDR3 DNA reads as TGTGCCAGTAGTCCCTCGCGGACAGGGCACTCCTACGAGCAGTACTTC. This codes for CASSPSRTGHSYEQYF.

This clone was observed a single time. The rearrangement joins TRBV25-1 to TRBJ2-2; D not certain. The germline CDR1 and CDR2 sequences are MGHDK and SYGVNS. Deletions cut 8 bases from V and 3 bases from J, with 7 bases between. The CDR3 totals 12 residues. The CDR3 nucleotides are TGTGCCAGCTCAGAGTACACCGGGGAGCTGTTTTTT. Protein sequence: CASSEYTGELFF.

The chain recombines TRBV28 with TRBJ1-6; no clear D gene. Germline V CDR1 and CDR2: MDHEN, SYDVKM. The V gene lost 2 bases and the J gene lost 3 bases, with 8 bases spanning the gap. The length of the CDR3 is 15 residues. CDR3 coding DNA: TGTGCCAGCAGTTTAGAGGCAGGCTATAATTCACCCCTCCACTTT. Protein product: CASSLEAGYNSPLHF. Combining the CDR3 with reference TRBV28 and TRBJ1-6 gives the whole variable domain DVKVTQSSRYLVKRTGEKVFLECVQDMDHENMFWYRQDPGLGLRLIYFSYDVKMKEKGDIPEGYSVSREKKERFSLILESASTNQTSMYLCASSLEAGYNSPLHFGNGTRLTVT.

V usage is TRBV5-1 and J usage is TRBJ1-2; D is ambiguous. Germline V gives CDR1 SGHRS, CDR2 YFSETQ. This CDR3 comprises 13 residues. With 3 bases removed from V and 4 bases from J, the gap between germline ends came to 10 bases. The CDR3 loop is CASSSTAAYGYTF. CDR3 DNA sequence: TGCGCCAGCAGCTCTACAGCTGCCTATGGCTACACCTTC.

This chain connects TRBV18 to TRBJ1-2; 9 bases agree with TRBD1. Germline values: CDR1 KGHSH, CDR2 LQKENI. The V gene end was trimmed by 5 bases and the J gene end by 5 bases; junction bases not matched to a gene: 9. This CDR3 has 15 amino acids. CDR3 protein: CASSTLQGAGYGYTF. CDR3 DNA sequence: TGTGCCAGCTCAACATTACAGGGGGCAGGGTATGGCTACACCTTC.

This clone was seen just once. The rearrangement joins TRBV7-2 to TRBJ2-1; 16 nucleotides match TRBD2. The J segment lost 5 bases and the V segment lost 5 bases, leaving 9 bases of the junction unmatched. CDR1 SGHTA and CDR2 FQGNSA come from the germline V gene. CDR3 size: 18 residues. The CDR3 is CASSTRGLAGGPDNEQFF. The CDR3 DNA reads TGTGCCAGCAGCACAAGGGGACTAGCGGGGGGGCCGGACAATGAGCAGTTCTTC.

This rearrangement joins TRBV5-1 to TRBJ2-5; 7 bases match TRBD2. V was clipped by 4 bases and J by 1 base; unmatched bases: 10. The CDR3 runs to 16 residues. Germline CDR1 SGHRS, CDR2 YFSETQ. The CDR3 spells CASSNTAGGSQETQYF. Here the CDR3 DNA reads TGCGCCAGCAGCAATACGGCTGGCGGGAGCCAAGAGACCCAGTACTTC. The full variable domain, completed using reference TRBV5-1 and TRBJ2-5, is KAGVTQTPRYLIKTRGQQVTLSCSPISGHRSVSWYQQTPGQGLQFLFEYFSETQRNKGNFPGRFSGRQFSNSRSEMNVSTLELGDSALYLCASSNTAGGSQETQYFGPGTRLLVL.

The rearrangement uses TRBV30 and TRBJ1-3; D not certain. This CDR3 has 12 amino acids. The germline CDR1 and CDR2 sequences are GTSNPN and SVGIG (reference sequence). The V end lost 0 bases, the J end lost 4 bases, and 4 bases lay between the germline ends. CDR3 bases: TGTGCCTGGAGTGTAGGGGGAAACACCATATATTTT. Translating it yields CAWSVGGNTIYF.

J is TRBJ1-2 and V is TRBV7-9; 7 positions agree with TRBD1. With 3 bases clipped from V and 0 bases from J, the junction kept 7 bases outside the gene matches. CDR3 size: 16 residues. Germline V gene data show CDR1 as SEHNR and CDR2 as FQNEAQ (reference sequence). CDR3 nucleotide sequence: TGTGCCAGCAGCTTTCCGGGACAGAACCCTAACTATGGCTACACCTTC. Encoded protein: CASSFPGQNPNYGYTF.

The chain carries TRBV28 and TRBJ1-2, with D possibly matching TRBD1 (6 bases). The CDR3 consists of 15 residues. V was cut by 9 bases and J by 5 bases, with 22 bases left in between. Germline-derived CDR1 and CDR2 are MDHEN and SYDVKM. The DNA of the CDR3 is TGTGCCAGTAAAGGGGGTTGGGGGGAATGGTATGGCTACACCTTC. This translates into CASKGGWGEWYGYTF.

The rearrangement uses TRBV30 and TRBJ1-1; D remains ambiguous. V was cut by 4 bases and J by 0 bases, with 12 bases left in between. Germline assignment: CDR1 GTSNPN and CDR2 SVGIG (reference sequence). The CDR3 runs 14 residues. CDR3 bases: TGTGCCTGGACCCTCGACCTTCTGAACACTGAAGCTTTCTTT. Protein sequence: CAWTLDLLNTEAFF.

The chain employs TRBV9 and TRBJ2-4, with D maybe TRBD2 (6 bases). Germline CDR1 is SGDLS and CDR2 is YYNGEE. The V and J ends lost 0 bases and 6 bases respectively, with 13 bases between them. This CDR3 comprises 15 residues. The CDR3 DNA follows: TGTGCCAGCAGCGTAGAGTCGGGGGTGGGAAACATTCAGTACTTC. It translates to CASSVESGVGNIQYF.

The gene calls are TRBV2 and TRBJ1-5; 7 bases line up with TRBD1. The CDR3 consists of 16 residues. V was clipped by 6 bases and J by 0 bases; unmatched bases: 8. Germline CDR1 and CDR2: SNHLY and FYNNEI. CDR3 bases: TGTGCCAGCAGGGAGGGGGCCGCCTATAGCAATCAGCCCCAGCATTTT. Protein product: CASREGAAYSNQPQHF.

CDR3 bases: TGTGCCAGCAGCGCACGGAATTTAGGTGAAGCTTTCTTT. Amino acid sequence: CASSARNLGEAFF. V gene TRBV3-1 (or the pseudogene TRBV3-2) combines with J gene TRBJ1-1; no definite D call. The CDR3 is made up of 13 amino acids. V was shortened by 5 bases and J by 7 bases, with 14 bases between the two germline ends. Germline V gene data show CDR1 as LGHDT and CDR2 as YNNKEL (reference sequence).

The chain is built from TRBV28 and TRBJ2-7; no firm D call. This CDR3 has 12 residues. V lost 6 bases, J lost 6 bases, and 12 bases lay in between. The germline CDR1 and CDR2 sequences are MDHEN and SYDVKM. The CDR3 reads CASSLNYGEQYF. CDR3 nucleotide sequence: TGTGCCAGCAGCCTTAACTACGGCGAGCAGTACTTC. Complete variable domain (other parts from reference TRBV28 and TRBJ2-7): DVKVTQSSRYLVKRTGEKVFLECVQDMDHENMFWYRQDPGLGLRLIYFSYDVKMKEKGDIPEGYSVSREKKERFSLILESASTNQTSMYLCASSLNYGEQYFGPGTRLTVT.

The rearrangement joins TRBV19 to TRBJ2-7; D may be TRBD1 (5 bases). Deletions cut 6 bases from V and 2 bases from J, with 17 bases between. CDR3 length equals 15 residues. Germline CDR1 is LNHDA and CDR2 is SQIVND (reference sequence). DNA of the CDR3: TGTGCCAGTAGCCTCAACAGGTTACCGGCCTACGAGCAGTACTTC. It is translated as CASSLNRLPAYEQYF.

CDR3 sequence (DNA): TGTGCCAGTAGTATAGACACCCAAGGTTACGAGCAGTACTTC. This encodes CASSIDTQGYEQYF. The chain links TRBV19 to TRBJ2-7; D gene ambiguous. Trimming stripped 0 bases from V and 4 bases from J, with 10 bases between. The CDR3 length is 14 residues. Germline V lookup: CDR1 LNHDA, CDR2 SQIVND (reference sequence).

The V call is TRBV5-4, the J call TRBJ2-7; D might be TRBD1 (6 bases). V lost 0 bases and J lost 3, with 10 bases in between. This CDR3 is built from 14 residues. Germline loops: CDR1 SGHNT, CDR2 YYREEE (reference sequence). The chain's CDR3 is CASSLDRVGYEQYF. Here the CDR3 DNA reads TGTGCCAGCAGCTTGGACAGGGTCGGCTACGAGCAGTACTTC.

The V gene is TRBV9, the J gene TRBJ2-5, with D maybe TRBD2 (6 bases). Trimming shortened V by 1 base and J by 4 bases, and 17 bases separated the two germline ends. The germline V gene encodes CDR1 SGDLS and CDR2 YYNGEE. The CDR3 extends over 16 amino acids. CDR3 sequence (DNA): TGTGCCAGCAGCGTAAGCCCCTCGGGGGTAGGAGAGACCCAGTACTTC. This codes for CASSVSPSGVGETQYF. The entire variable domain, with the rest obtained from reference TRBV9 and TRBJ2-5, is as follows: DSGVTQTPKHLITATGQRVTLRCSPRSGDLSVYWYQQSLDQGLQFLIQYYNGEERAKGNILERFSAQQFPDLHSELNLSSLELGDSALYFCASSVSPSGVGETQYFGPGTRLLVL.

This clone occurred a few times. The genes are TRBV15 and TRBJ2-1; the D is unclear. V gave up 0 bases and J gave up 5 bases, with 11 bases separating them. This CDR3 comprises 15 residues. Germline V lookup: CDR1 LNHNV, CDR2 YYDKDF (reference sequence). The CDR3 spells CATSRDLGSNNEQFF. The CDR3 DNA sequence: TGTGCCACCAGCAGAGATCTGGGATCCAACAATGAGCAGTTCTTC.

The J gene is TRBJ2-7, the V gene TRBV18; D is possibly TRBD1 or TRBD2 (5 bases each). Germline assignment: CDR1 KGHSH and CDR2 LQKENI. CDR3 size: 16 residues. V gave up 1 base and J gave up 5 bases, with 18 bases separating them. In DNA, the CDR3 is TGTGCCAGCTCACCACGTTTTGGCAGGGAGTCCCACGAGCAGTACTTC. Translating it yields CASSPRFGRESHEQYF.

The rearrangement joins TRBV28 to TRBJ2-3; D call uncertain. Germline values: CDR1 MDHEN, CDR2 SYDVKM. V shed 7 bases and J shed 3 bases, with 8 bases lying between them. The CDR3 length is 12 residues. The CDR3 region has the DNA TGTGCCAGCACCTCCCCGACAGATACGCAGTATTTT. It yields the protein CASTSPTDTQYF. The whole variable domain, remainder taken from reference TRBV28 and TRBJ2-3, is DVKVTQSSRYLVKRTGEKVFLECVQDMDHENMFWYRQDPGLGLRLIYFSYDVKMKEKGDIPEGYSVSREKKERFSLILESASTNQTSMYLCASTSPTDTQYFGPGTRLTVL.

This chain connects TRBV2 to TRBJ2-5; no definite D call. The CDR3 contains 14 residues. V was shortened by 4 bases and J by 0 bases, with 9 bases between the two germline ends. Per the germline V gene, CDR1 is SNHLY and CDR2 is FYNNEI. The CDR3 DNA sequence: TGTGCCAGCAGTGGGGTAAACAACCAAGAGACCCAGTACTTC. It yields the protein CASSGVNNQETQYF.

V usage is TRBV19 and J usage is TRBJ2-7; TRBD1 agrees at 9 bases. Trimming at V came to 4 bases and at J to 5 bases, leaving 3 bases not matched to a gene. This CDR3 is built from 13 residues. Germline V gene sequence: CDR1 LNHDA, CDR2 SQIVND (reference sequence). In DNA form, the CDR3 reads TGTGCCAGTAGTACGGGACAGGGTAACGAGCAGTACTTC. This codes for CASSTGQGNEQYF.

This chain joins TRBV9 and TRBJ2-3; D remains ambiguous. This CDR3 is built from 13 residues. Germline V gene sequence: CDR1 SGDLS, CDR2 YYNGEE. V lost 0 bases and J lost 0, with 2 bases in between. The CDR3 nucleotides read TGTGCCAGCAGCGTAGAGAGCACAGATACGCAGTATTTT. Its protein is CASSVESTDTQYF.

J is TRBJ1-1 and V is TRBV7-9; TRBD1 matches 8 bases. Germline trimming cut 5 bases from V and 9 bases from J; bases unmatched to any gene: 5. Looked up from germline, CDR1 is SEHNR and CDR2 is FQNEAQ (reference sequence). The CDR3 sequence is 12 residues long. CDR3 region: CASSVDRVKAFF. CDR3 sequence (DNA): TGTGCCAGCAGCGTGGACAGGGTAAAAGCTTTCTTT.

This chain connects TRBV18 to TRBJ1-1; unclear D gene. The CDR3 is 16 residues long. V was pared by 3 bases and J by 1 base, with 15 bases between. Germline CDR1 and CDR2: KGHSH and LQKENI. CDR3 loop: CASSPQLAGGNTEAFF. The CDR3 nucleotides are TGTGCCAGCTCACCCCAGCTGGCAGGCGGGAACACTGAAGCTTTCTTT. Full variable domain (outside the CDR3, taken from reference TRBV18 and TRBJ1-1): NAGVMQNPRHLVRRRGQEARLRCSPMKGHSHVYWYRQLPEEGLKFMVYLQKENIIDESGMPKERFSAEFPKEGPSILRIQQVVRGDSAAYFCASSPQLAGGNTEAFFGQGTRLTVV.

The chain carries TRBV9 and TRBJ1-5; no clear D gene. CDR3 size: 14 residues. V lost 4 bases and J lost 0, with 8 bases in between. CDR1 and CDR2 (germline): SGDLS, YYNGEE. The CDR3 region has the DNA TGTGCCAGCAGCCCCGCCATTAGCAATCAGCCCCAGCATTTT. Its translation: CASSPAISNQPQHF.

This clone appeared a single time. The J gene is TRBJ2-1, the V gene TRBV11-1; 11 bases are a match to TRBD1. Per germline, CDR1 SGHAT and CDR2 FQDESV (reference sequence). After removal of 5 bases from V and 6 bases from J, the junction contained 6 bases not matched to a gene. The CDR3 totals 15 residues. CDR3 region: CASSTGQGGSNEQFF. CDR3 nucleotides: TGTGCCAGCAGCACGGGACAGGGGGGTAGCAATGAGCAGTTCTTC.

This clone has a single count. The chain's CDR3 is CASSLTPGSSGANVLTF. In nucleotides, the CDR3 is TGTGCCAGCAGCCTAACCCCTGGGAGCTCTGGGGCCAACGTCCTGACTTTC. The chain combines TRBV9 with TRBJ2-6, with a tentative D call TRBD2 (5 bases). V lost 4 bases to trimming and J lost 0 bases, with 14 bases between them. Germline V gene sequence: CDR1 SGDLS, CDR2 YYNGEE. The CDR3 runs to 17 residues.

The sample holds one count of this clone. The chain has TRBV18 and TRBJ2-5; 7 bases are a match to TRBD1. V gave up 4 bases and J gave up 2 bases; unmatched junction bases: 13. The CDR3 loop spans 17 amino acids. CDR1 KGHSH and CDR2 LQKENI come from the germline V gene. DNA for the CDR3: TGTGCCAGCTCACACATTTCGAGGACAGGTTTACAAGAGACCCAGTACTTC. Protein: CASSHISRTGLQETQYF.

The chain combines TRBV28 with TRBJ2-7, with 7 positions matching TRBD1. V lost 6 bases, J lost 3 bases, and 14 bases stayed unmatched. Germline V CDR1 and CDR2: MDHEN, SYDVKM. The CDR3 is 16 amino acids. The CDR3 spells CASRGSPGQRLYEQYF. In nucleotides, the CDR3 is TGTGCCAGCAGGGGGAGCCCGGGACAGAGACTCTACGAGCAGTACTTC.